The 6 T cell receptor beta chains in this list originate from one sample, sequenced in a study of blood T cells in healthy people across ages. Combining a sample-barcoded 5' primer with a J-beta primer mix, a second PCR ran for roughly 7 to 11 cycles. TCRdb used MiXCR to reprocess the 5' RACE reads, holding one entry per CDR3 protein. This sample has around 1.5 million distinct CDR3 sequences, with around 36% found just once. The sample consisted of blood. These receptors originate from a woman aged 25 to 39 in good health.

The chain employs TRBV20-1 and TRBJ2-7; 11 nucleotides agree with TRBD2. Germline V gives CDR1 DFQATT, CDR2 SNEGSKA (reference sequence). This CDR3 is built from 15 residues. The V segment lost 1 base and the J segment 4 bases; nucleotides outside the gene matches: 6. The CDR3 DNA sequence: TGCAGTGCTAGAGGTCCCACTAGCGGGGGATACGAGCAGTACTTC. It specifies CSARGPTSGGYEQYF.

The chain employs TRBV20-1 and TRBJ2-7; 9 positions agree with TRBD1. Per germline, CDR1 DFQATT and CDR2 SNEGSKA (reference sequence). With 5 bases clipped from V and 6 bases from J, the junction kept 5 bases outside the gene matches. The CDR3 has 12 residues. The CDR3 sequence: CSALGQGGEQYF. Written as DNA, the CDR3 is TGCAGTGCTTTGGGACAGGGCGGCGAGCAGTACTTC.

The V and J genes are TRBV27 and TRBJ2-3; 9 bases line up with TRBD1. Germline lookup yields CDR1 MNHEY and CDR2 SMNVEV (reference sequence). Trimming cost V 5 bases and J 3 bases; bases outside gene matches: 9. There are 16 residues in the CDR3. CDR3 in amino acids: CASSTNRGRLTDTQYF. The CDR3 DNA is TGTGCCAGCAGTACCAACAGGGGGCGCCTAACAGATACGCAGTATTTT.

Of note for this clonotype: A single base separates this from a much larger clone, so it may be a read error. The V and J genes are TRBV5-1 and TRBJ2-3; TRBD1 might be the D (5 bases). In germline, CDR1 is SGHRS, CDR2 YFSETQ. The CDR3 has 15 amino acids. Trimming left V 0 bases short and J 9 bases short, with 17 bases between. CDR3 protein: CASSLALVGQETQYF. DNA for the CDR3: TGCGCCAGCAGCTTGGCTCTAGTGGGGCAAGAAACGCAGTATTTT.

This clonotype has a handful of counts. V and J are TRBV19 and TRBJ2-5; D may correspond to TRBD1 or TRBD2 (6 bases each). Trimming pared 6 bases from V and 3 bases from J, leaving 17 bases between. The germline gives CDR1 LNHDA, CDR2 SQIVND (reference sequence). This CDR3 comprises 15 residues. The CDR3: CASSLGRRDKETQYF. CDR3 DNA: TGTGCCAGTAGCCTGGGGAGGCGGGACAAAGAGACCCAGTACTTC.

The chain uses TRBV7-9 and TRBJ2-5; possibly TRBD2 for D (6 bases). The V end was cut by 2 bases, the J end by 3 bases, with 13 bases between. The V gene's germline CDR1 is SEHNR and CDR2 FQNEAQ (reference sequence). This CDR3 region has 15 residues. CDR3 loop: CASSLPPTGEETQYF. The CDR3 DNA reads TGTGCCAGCAGCTTACCCCCTACGGGAGAAGAGACCCAGTACTTC.